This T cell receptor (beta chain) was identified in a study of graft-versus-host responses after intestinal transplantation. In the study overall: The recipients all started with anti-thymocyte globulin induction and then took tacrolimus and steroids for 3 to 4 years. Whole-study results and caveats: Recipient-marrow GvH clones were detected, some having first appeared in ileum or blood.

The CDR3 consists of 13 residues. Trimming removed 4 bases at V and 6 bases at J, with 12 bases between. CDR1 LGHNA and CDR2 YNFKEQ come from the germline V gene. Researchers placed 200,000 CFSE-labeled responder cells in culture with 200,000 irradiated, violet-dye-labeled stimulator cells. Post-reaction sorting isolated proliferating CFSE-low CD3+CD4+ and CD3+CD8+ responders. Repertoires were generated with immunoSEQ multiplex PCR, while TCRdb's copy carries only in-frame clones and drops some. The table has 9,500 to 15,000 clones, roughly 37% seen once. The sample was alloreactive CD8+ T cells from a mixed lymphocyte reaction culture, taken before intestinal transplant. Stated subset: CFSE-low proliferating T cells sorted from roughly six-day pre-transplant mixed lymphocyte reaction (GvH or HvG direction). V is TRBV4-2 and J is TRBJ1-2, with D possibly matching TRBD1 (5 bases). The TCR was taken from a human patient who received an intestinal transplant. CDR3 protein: CASSLGTGDGYTF. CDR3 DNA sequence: TGTGCCAGCAGCCTCGGGACGGGGGATGGCTACACCTTC.